This TCR beta chain was sequenced in a study of T cell responses to AZD1222 COVID-19 vaccine. Regarding this clone: The antigen is not known.

Sequencing was performed with immunoSEQ multiplex PCR; in TCRdb, only in-frame clones are kept and a portion is missing. Here the sample spans over 150,000 clones, around 87% being singletons. Pooled samples include second doses given at about 4 or 12 weeks. Findings of the study overall: Most donors were white British, females outnumbered males, and clonal diversity was possibly underestimated. In all cases, repertoires were sampled only after the peak T cell response. Nearly half of unique spike-specific TCRs reportedly avoided B.1.351 and B.1.1.7 mutated regions.

The source of this sequence is an adult who received the AZD1222 COVID-19 vaccine. Material: peripheral blood, obtained 28 days after the second AZD1222 dose.

The CDR3 sequence: CASGLSAGEQYF. In nucleotides, the CDR3 is TGTGCTAGTGGTTTATCGGCCGGAGAGCAGTACTTC. The rearrangement links TRBV12-5 to TRBJ2-7; no reliable D call. Germline-derived CDR1 and CDR2 are LGHNT and FRNRAP. V lost 3 bases and J 7 bases, leaving 10 bases between the germline ends. The CDR3 is made up of 12 amino acids.